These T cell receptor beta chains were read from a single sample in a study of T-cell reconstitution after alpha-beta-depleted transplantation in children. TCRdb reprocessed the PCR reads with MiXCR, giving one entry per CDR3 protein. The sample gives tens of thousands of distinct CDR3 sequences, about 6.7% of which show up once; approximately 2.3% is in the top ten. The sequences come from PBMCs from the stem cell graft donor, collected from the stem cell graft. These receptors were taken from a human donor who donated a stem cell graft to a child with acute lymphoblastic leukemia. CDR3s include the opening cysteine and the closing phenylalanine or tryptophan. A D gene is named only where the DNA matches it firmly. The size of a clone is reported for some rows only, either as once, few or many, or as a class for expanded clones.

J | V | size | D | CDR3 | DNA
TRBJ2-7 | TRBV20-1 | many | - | CSARNEAGLSREQYF | TGCAGTGCTAGAAATGAGGCAGGGTTAAGTCGGGAGCAGTACTTC
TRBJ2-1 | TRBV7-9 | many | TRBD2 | CASSLGSGLAAYNEQFF | TGTGCCAGCAGCTTAGGGTCGGGTCTAGCGGCCTACAATGAGCAGTTCTTC
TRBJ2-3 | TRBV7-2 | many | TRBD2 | CASSFWAGGDTDTQYF | TGTGCCAGCAGCTTTTGGGCGGGGGGGGACACAGATACGCAGTATTTT
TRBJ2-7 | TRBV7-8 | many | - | CASFGSGEQYF | TGTGCCAGTTTCGGGAGCGGCGAGCAGTACTTC
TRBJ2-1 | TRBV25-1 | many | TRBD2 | CASSEASGGVQNEQFF | TGTGCCAGCAGTGAGGCTAGCGGGGGGGTACAGAATGAGCAGTTCTTC
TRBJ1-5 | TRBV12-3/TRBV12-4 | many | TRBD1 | CASSPTGINQPQHF | TGTGCCAGCAGCCCGACAGGGATCAATCAGCCCCAGCATTTT
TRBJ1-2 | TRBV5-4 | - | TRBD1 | CASSRDRGSGYTF | TGTGCCAGCAGCCGGGACAGGGGATCTGGCTACACCTTC
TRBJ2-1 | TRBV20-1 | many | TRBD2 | CSARMTLAGDYNEQFF | TGCAGTGCCAGAATGACTCTAGCGGGGGACTACAATGAGCAGTTCTTC
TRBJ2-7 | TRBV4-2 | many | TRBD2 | CASSRPGLAGGEQYF | TGTGCCAGCAGCCGACCGGGACTAGCGGGAGGTGAGCAGTACTTC
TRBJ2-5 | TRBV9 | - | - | CASSVDTSQETQYF | TGTGCCAGCAGCGTAGACACTAGTCAAGAGACCCAGTACTTC
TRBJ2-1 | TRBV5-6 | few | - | CASSLLGEQFF | TGTGCCAGCAGCTTGCTAGGAGAGCAGTTCTTC
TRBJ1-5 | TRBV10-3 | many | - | CAILRGLNQPQHF | TGTGCCATCCTCAGGGGACTCAATCAGCCCCAGCATTTT
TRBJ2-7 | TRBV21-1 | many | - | CASPGGRSTYEQYF | TGTGCCAGCCCCGGCGGTAGGTCAACCTACGAGCAGTACTTC
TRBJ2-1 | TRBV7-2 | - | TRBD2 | CASSLDVGTILYNEQFF | TGTGCCAGCAGCCTCGATGTTGGGACTATACTCTACAATGAGCAGTTCTTC
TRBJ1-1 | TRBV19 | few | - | CASSPGSVLNTEAFF | TGTGCCAGTAGTCCAGGATCCGTACTCAACACTGAAGCTTTCTTT
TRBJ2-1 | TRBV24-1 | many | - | CATSDSEQGTNEQFF | TGTGCCACCAGTGATTCGGAACAGGGCACCAATGAGCAGTTCTTC